The next 20 T cell receptor beta chains were all read from a single sample in a study of T cell responses to AZD1222 COVID-19 vaccine. The repertoire was sequenced with immunoSEQ multiplex PCR; TCRdb's copy has only in-frame clones and lacks some. Of tens of thousands of clones detected, around nine tenths appear once; the ten largest clones hold less than 4%. The sample in question was peripheral blood, obtained 28 days after the second AZD1222 dose. These receptors all come from an adult who received the AZD1222 COVID-19 vaccine.

CDR3 loop: CASSARGDQPQHF. Here the CDR3 DNA reads TGTGCCAGCAGCGCCCGAGGGGATCAGCCCCAGCATTTT. The V call is TRBV14, the J call TRBJ1-5; D is possibly TRBD1 (5 bases). This CDR3 region has 13 residues. Germline CDR1 is SGHDN and CDR2 is FVKESK. V lost 5 bases to trimming and J lost 5 bases, with 10 bases between them.

V usage is TRBV7-9 and J usage is TRBJ2-7, with 9 bases aligning to TRBD1. Per germline, CDR1 SEHNR and CDR2 FQNEAQ (reference sequence). The CDR3 covers 16 residues. The V segment lost 5 bases and the J segment 0 bases; nucleotides outside the gene matches: 8. CDR3 sequence (DNA): TGTGCCAGCAGCGCCCGGAACAGGGGGCGCTCCTACGAGCAGTACTTC. It encodes CASSARNRGRSYEQYF.

This chain links TRBV28 with TRBJ2-7; 8 bases are shared with TRBD1. Trimming removed 1 base from V and 8 bases from J; junction bases left unmatched: 7. The germline V gene encodes CDR1 MDHEN and CDR2 SYDVKM. The CDR3 runs to 14 residues. CDR3 loop: CASSLSGTGLQQYF. In nucleotides, the CDR3 is TGTGCCAGCAGTTTATCTGGGACAGGCCTTCAGCAGTACTTC.

The chain couples TRBV19 to TRBJ1-5; D gene unclear. The germline V gene has CDR1 LNHDA and CDR2 SQIVND (reference sequence). V was shortened by 2 bases and J by 2 bases, with 10 bases between the two germline ends. This CDR3 contains 15 residues. The CDR3 reads CASSIKEGRNQPQHF. The CDR3 nucleotides read TGTGCCAGTAGTATAAAAGAGGGCCGCAATCAGCCCCAGCATTTT.

The CDR3 here is CASSQERGGAFNEQFF. In DNA, the CDR3 is TGCGCCAGCAGCCAAGAACGCGGGGGGGCTTTCAATGAGCAGTTCTTC. This rearrangement joins TRBV4-3 to TRBJ2-1; 9 positions match TRBD2. This CDR3 has 16 amino acids. The germline gives CDR1 LGHNA, CDR2 YSLEER. V was clipped by 0 bases and J by 6 bases; unmatched bases: 6.

The chain carries TRBV19 and TRBJ1-4; a weak D match, TRBD1 (5 bases). This CDR3 is built from 15 residues. Germline-derived CDR1 and CDR2 are LNHDA and SQIVND (reference sequence). Between the trimmed V and J ends, which lost 5 bases and 0 bases, there was a span of 10 bases. The DNA for the CDR3 is TGTGCCAGTAGTCTCGGGACGGCAACTAATGAAAAACTGTTTTTT. Translated: CASSLGTATNEKLFF.

The chain combines TRBV21-1 with TRBJ1-2. TRBV21-1 is described as a pseudogene. The CDR3 runs to 16 residues. CDR3 amino acids: CASSKGPGHLNYGYTF. The CDR3 region has the DNA TGTGCCAGCAGCAAAGGCCCCGGGCACCTTAACTATGGCTACACCTTC.

The genes are TRBV7-2 and TRBJ1-6, with TRBD1 as a possible D gene (5 bases). The germline CDR1 and CDR2 sequences are SGHTA and FQGNSA. The CDR3 totals 14 residues. Trimming took 9 bases from V and 6 from J, leaving 15 bases between them. CDR3 bases: TGTGCCAGTAATGGGGGGGGGAGTAATTCACCCCTCCACTTT. This sequence encodes CASNGGGSNSPLHF.

The chain recombines TRBV5-6 with TRBJ2-3; D might be TRBD2 (6 bases). Trimming took off 4 bases at V and 1 base at J, with 10 bases between the two ends. Germline CDR1 is SGHDT and CDR2 is YYEEEE. This CDR3 contains 14 residues. The CDR3 nucleotides read TGTGCCAGCAGCAAGGGACTGCGCACAGATACGCAGTATTTT. This codes for CASSKGLRTDTQYF.

The rearrangement joins TRBV6-5 to TRBJ2-3; 8 bases agree with TRBD2. CDR1 MNHEY and CDR2 SVGAGI come from the germline V gene. CDR3 length equals 14 residues. V gave up 5 bases and J gave up 4 bases; unmatched junction bases: 5. The CDR3 sequence is CASSTGTSADTQYF. DNA of the CDR3: TGTGCCAGCAGTACGGGGACTAGTGCAGATACGCAGTATTTT.

This chain connects TRBV7-6 to TRBJ1-2; no clear D gene. The V end lost 1 base, the J end lost 2 bases, and 5 bases lay between the germline ends. The CDR3 is 13 residues long. Germline CDR1 reads SGHVS; CDR2 reads FNYEAQ. The CDR3 DNA is TGTGCCAGCAGCTTAGTACAGAACTATGGCTACACCTTC. It is translated as CASSLVQNYGYTF.

The rearrangement joins TRBV7-9 to TRBJ2-5; D is perhaps TRBD1 (6 bases). Trimming stripped 5 bases from V and 1 base from J, with 11 bases between. The germline V gene encodes CDR1 SEHNR and CDR2 FQNEAQ (reference sequence). The CDR3 contains 14 residues. CDR3 nucleotide sequence: TGTGCCAGCAGCGTGGACAGTGCCCAAGAGACCCAGTACTTC. This translates into CASSVDSAQETQYF.

This chain uses TRBV29-1 with TRBJ1-2; D is unclear. This CDR3 has 13 residues. Germline loops: CDR1 SQVTM, CDR2 ANQGSEA. The V end was cut by 6 bases, the J end by 0 bases, with 11 bases between. The CDR3 DNA is TGCAGCGTGCCGGGCCAAACTAACTATGGCTACACCTTC. Protein sequence: CSVPGQTNYGYTF.

The J gene is TRBJ2-2, the V gene TRBV14; 7 positions agree with TRBD2. CDR1 SGHDN and CDR2 FVKESK come from the germline V gene. The CDR3 is 16 amino acids. The ends lost 2 bases at V and 2 bases at J; junction bases unmatched: 5. This chain's CDR3 is CASSQNGGTNTGELFF. CDR3 nucleotide sequence: TGTGCCAGCAGCCAAAACGGGGGGACTAACACCGGGGAGCTGTTTTTT.

This rearrangement joins TRBV3-1 (or the pseudogene TRBV3-2) to TRBJ1-5; D uncertain. From germline, CDR1 is LGHDT and CDR2 YNNKEL (reference sequence). This CDR3 region has 12 residues. V dropped 4 bases and J dropped 4 bases, with 5 bases sitting between them. Here the CDR3 DNA reads TGTGCCAGCAGCCTTCTTAATCAGCCCCAGCATTTT. Amino acids: CASSLLNQPQHF.

The chain joins TRBV7-9 to TRBJ2-3; D call uncertain. The CDR3 has 15 amino acids. The V gene's germline CDR1 is SEHNR and CDR2 FQNEAQ (reference sequence). V was trimmed by 5 bases and J by 0 bases, leaving 12 bases between them. The CDR3 loop is CASSPTITSTDTQYF. CDR3 sequence (DNA): TGTGCCAGCAGCCCAACAATTACTAGCACAGATACGCAGTATTTT.

This clone was seen a few times. This chain joins TRBV2 and TRBJ1-5; 7 bases map to TRBD1. With V trimmed by 8 bases and J by 1 base, 8 bases remained unmatched. The CDR3 contains 15 residues. Germline V gene data show CDR1 as SNHLY and CDR2 as FYNNEI. CDR3 in DNA: TGTGCCAGCGGAGGGACAGCTTTAAGCAATCAGCCCCAGCATTTT. Encoded protein: CASGGTALSNQPQHF.

In its sample, this clone was seen once. V is TRBV19 and J is TRBJ1-1; D uncertain. Germline assignment: CDR1 LNHDA and CDR2 SQIVND (reference sequence). The CDR3 has 14 amino acids. Trimming left V 4 bases short and J 4 bases short, with 13 bases between. In DNA, the CDR3 is TGTGCCAGTAGTAACCAGTATACTCCCACTGAAGCTTTCTTT. This encodes CASSNQYTPTEAFF.

V gene TRBV27 combines with J gene TRBJ1-2, with 8 bases that match TRBD1. The germline gives CDR1 MNHEY, CDR2 SMNVEV (reference sequence). The CDR3 spans 14 residues. The V segment lost 3 bases and the J segment 5 bases; nucleotides outside the gene matches: 5. CDR3 nucleotide sequence: TGTGCCAGCAGTTTCGACAGGGGTGGTTATGGCTACACCTTC. Translation: CASSFDRGGYGYTF.

V usage is TRBV18 and J usage is TRBJ2-4; D call uncertain. Germline V gene sequence: CDR1 KGHSH, CDR2 LQKENI. The CDR3 extends over 13 amino acids. V gave up 4 bases and J gave up 6 bases, with 10 bases separating them. Written as DNA, the CDR3 is TGTGCCAGCTCACGCGGAACGGGAAACATTCAGTACTTC. This codes for CASSRGTGNIQYF.